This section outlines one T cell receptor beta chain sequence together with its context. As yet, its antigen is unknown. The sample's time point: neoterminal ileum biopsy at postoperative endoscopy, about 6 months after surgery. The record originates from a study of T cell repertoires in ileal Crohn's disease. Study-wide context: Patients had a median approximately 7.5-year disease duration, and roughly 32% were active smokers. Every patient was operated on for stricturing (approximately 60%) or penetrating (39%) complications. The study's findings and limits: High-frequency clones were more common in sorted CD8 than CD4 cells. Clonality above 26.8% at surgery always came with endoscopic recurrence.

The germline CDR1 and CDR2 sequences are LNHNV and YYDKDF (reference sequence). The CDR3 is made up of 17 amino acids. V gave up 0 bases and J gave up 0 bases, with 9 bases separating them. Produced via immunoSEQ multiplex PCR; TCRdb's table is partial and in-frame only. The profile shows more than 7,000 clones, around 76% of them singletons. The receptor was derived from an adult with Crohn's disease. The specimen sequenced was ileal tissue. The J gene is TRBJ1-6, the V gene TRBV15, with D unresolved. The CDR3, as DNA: TGTGCCACCAGCAGAGATGTACAGAGCTCCTATAATTCACCCCTCCACTTT. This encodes CATSRDVQSSYNSPLHF.